Below are 10 T cell receptor beta chains sequenced from a single sample in a study of blood T cells in healthy people across ages (dated by TCRdb to the mid-2010s). Libraries were prepared through 5' RACE. Sequencing used an Illumina HiSeq 2500. The second PCR ran for about 6 to 12 cycles and used a J-beta primer mix along with a sample-barcoded 5' primer. TCRdb passed the public sequencing reads through fastp at Q25 and MiXCR, retaining productive beta sequences. Each CDR3 protein appears once, grouped with its most common genes and DNA. The sample profile shows 700,000 to 850,000 distinct CDR3 sequences; 53% of them were found once. Around 40% of the sample is held by the ten biggest clonotypes. Sequenced material: blood. These receptors came from a man of 80 years or more in good health.

This clonotype was observed at least ten times. The rearrangement links TRBV7-6 to TRBJ2-7; 7 bases agree with TRBD1. This CDR3 comprises 15 residues. CDR1 and CDR2 (germline): SGHVS, FNYEAQ. V lost 5 bases to trimming and J lost 3 bases; unmatched junction nucleotides: 10. In DNA form, the CDR3 reads TGTGCCAGCAGCCCTGAACAGGGGAACGGCTACGAGCAGTACTTC. Translation: CASSPEQGNGYEQYF.

V is TRBV18 and J is TRBJ2-1; 9 bases align to TRBD2. This CDR3 has 17 residues. The germline V gene has CDR1 KGHSH and CDR2 LQKENI. The V gene end was trimmed by 2 bases and the J gene end by 3 bases; junction bases not matched to a gene: 8. CDR3 loop: CASSPISGSVGYNEQFF. CDR3 DNA: TGTGCCAGCTCACCAATTAGCGGGAGCGTTGGCTACAATGAGCAGTTCTTC.

The rearrangement joins TRBV9 to TRBJ1-6; D gene ambiguous. The V gene lost 0 bases and the J gene lost 10 bases, with 8 bases spanning the gap. CDR1 and CDR2 from the germline V gene are SGDLS and YYNGEE. The CDR3 runs to 13 residues. Written as DNA, the CDR3 is TGTGCCAGCAGCGTAGATGAAGGCTCACCCCTCCACTTT. Amino acids: CASSVDEGSPLHF. Together with reference TRBV9 and TRBJ1-6, the CDR3 gives the full variable domain: DSGVTQTPKHLITATGQRVTLRCSPRSGDLSVYWYQQSLDQGLQFLIQYYNGEERAKGNILERFSAQQFPDLHSELNLSSLELGDSALYFCASSVDEGSPLHFGNGTRLTVT.

The chain recombines TRBV9 with TRBJ2-1; 11 nucleotides agree with TRBD2. V was pared by 0 bases and J by 6 bases, with 8 bases of the junction left unmatched. The CDR3 contains 17 residues. Germline V gene data show CDR1 as SGDLS and CDR2 as YYNGEE. The CDR3, as DNA: TGTGCCAGCAGCGTAGCTAGCGGGAGGTCGTTAACCAATGAGCAGTTCTTC. Protein: CASSVASGRSLTNEQFF.

This clonotype occurred once. This could be a read error, since a much larger clone is one nucleotide away. J is TRBJ2-3 and V is TRBV15; D might be TRBD1 (6 bases). The CDR3 extends over 15 amino acids. The germline CDR1 and CDR2 sequences are LNHNV and YYDKDF (reference sequence). Trimming shortened V by 1 base and J by 5 bases, and 13 bases separated the two germline ends. DNA for the CDR3: TGTGCCACCAGCAGAGCGGCGAGAGGGGGAGATACGCAGTATTTT. It translates to CATSRAARGGDTQYF.

The chain links TRBV7-2 to TRBJ2-4, with 11 bases lining up with TRBD2. TRBJ2-5 explains the end of the DNA better; the J call may be wrong. This CDR3 is 15 amino acids long. Germline V gene data show CDR1 as SGHTA and CDR2 as FQGNSA. DNA of the CDR3: TGTGCCAGCAGCATACTGACTAGCGGGAAAGAGACCCAGTACTTC. It codes for CASSILTSGKETQYF.

The chain combines TRBV6-6 with TRBJ2-3; D gene ambiguous. The V end was cut by 6 bases, the J end by 14 bases, with 15 bases between. This CDR3 region has 11 residues. Germline loops: CDR1 MNHNY, CDR2 SVGAGI (reference sequence). The CDR3 DNA reads TGTGCCAGCAGAAATTACAGATACGCGTATTTT. This translates into CASRNYRYAYF.

This chain links TRBV27 with TRBJ1-1; a weak D match, TRBD1 (5 bases). The V gene lost 9 bases and the J gene lost 3 bases, with 14 bases spanning the gap. The CDR3 covers 13 residues. CDR1 is MNHEY, CDR2 SMNVEV, per germline (reference sequence). As DNA, the CDR3 is TGTGCCAGTTTCAAGCGGGGGGACACTGAAGCTTTCTTT. As protein: CASFKRGDTEAFF.

The chain is built from TRBV28 and TRBJ2-7, with a weak D call TRBD1 (6 bases). Germline V gene sequence: CDR1 MDHEN, CDR2 SYDVKM. Trimming shortened V by 6 bases and J by 5 bases, and 14 bases separated the two germline ends. The length of the CDR3 is 13 residues. CDR3 residues: CASSPHRDDEQYF. The CDR3 DNA reads TGTGCCAGCAGCCCCCACAGGGACGACGAGCAGTACTTC.

CDR3 amino acids: CASSPGQGAGEQYF. As DNA, the CDR3 is TGTGCCAGCTCACCCGGACAGGGGGCGGGAGAGCAGTACTTC. This chain uses TRBV18 with TRBJ2-7; 11 positions agree with TRBD1. The CDR3 is 14 residues long. Trimming cost V 3 bases and J 7 bases; bases outside gene matches: 5. Germline values: CDR1 KGHSH, CDR2 LQKENI.